Included here is one T cell receptor beta chain sequence, with context. The method was immunoSEQ multiplex PCR; TCRdb's version includes in-frame clones alone and lacks a portion of them. The table lists around 58,000 clones, roughly four fifths of them singletons. This sample is part of a study of T cell responses to AZD1222 COVID-19 vaccine. In germline, CDR1 is SGDLS, CDR2 YYNGEE. CDR3 length equals 15 residues. The junction had 9 bases not matched to a gene; V was cut back by 5 bases and J by 6 bases. This TCR was sampled from an adult in good health. The V gene is TRBV9, the J gene TRBJ2-2; 8 nucleotides agree with TRBD1. The sample here was peripheral blood, taken on day 0 of AZD1222 vaccination. CDR3 nucleotides: TGTGCCAGCAGAGCCGGGACAGGTAGTCCCGGGGAGCTGTTTTTT. This sequence encodes CASRAGTGSPGELFF. Based on the CDR3 plus reference TRBV9 and TRBJ2-2, the full variable domain is DSGVTQTPKHLITATGQRVTLRCSPRSGDLSVYWYQQSLDQGLQFLIQYYNGEERAKGNILERFSAQQFPDLHSELNLSSLELGDSALYFCASRAGTGSPGELFFGEGSRLTVL.